These 28 T cell receptor beta chains came from one sample sequenced in a study of OX40 agonist ivuxolimab in advanced cancers. Assay used: immunoSEQ multiplex PCR; TCRdb lists only in-frame clones, some missing. The table includes about 83,000 clones, 85% detected once. Here the sequenced sample was CD4+ or CD8+ T cells sorted from blood, taken in a trial of the OX40 agonist ivuxolimab. Receptors originate from an adult with an advanced solid tumor such as melanoma, head and neck, liver or kidney cancer.

The V and J genes are TRBV7-2 and TRBJ1-2; TRBD1 might be the D (5 bases). Trimming removed 4 bases at V and 6 bases at J, with 12 bases between. The CDR3 has 13 residues. Looked up from germline, CDR1 is SGHTA and CDR2 is FQGNSA. This CDR3 is CASSSRQSDGYTF. The CDR3 coding sequence is TGTGCCAGCAGCTCTCGACAGAGCGATGGCTACACCTTC.

V gene TRBV6-6 combines with J gene TRBJ2-3; 9 bases line up with TRBD2. The germline CDR1 and CDR2 sequences are MNHNY and SVGAGI (reference sequence). V shed 2 bases and J 4 bases; nucleotides not matched to a gene: 4. The CDR3 consists of 15 residues. The CDR3 sequence: CASSYLLAGSDTQYF. The CDR3 DNA is TGTGCCAGCAGTTACCTTCTAGCGGGGTCAGATACGCAGTATTTT.

The chain recombines TRBV7-6 with TRBJ2-1; D not certain. The germline V and J ends were trimmed by 5 bases and 2 bases, with 10 bases remaining between them. This CDR3 has 14 amino acids. Germline lookup yields CDR1 SGHVS and CDR2 FNYEAQ. The CDR3 region has the DNA TGTGCCAGCAGCCTCACGCTAACCTACAATGAGCAGTTCTTC. Translated, it gives CASSLTLTYNEQFF.

The chain joins TRBV2 to TRBJ1-5; D call uncertain. The CDR3 is 16 residues long. V lost 7 bases, J lost 2 bases, and 18 bases lay in between. CDR1 is SNHLY and CDR2 is FYNNEI in the germline V gene. The CDR3 coding sequence is TGTGCCAGCACCTACCGTTCGGGTGACGGCAATCAGCCCCAGCATTTT. Protein product: CASTYRSGDGNQPQHF. Full variable domain (remainder filled in from reference TRBV2 and TRBJ1-5): EPEVTQTPSHQVTQMGQEVILRCVPISNHLYFYWYRQILGQKVEFLVSFYNNEISEKSEIFDDQFSVERPDGSNFTLKIRSTKLEDSAMYFCASTYRSGDGNQPQHFGDGTRLSIL.

This rearrangement joins TRBV27 to TRBJ1-5; no clear D gene. Between the trimmed V and J ends, which lost 0 bases and 3 bases, there was a span of 12 bases. Germline CDR1 is MNHEY and CDR2 is SMNVEV (reference sequence). The CDR3 has 16 amino acids. The CDR3 region has the DNA TGTGCCAGCAGTTTATCATTTAGGAGGGCCAATCAGCCCCAGCATTTT. It encodes CASSLSFRRANQPQHF.

The V and J genes are TRBV5-1 and TRBJ2-3; D gene unclear. Germline CDR1 SGHRS, CDR2 YFSETQ. The CDR3 extends over 15 amino acids. V lost 0 bases to trimming and J lost 2 bases, with 10 bases between them. The CDR3 region is CASSLGASFTDTQYF. CDR3 bases: TGCGCCAGCAGCTTGGGGGCTAGTTTCACAGATACGCAGTATTTT.

The rearrangement uses TRBV7-2 and TRBJ2-3; D may be TRBD2 (7 bases). Trimming removed 4 bases at V and 2 bases at J, with 19 bases between. Germline CDR1 is SGHTA and CDR2 is FQGNSA. This CDR3 is 17 amino acids long. The CDR3 region is CASSSFPRGPTTDTQYF. CDR3 sequence (DNA): TGTGCCAGCAGCTCGTTCCCGCGGGGGCCTACCACAGATACGCAGTATTTT.

The chain has TRBV6-1 and TRBJ2-7, with TRBD1 matching over 8 bases. With V trimmed by 6 bases and J by 3 bases, 4 bases remained unmatched. The CDR3 has 13 residues. In germline, CDR1 is MNHNS, CDR2 SASEGT. CDR3 bases: TGTGCCAGCAGGGCAGGGGGCGGCTACGAGCAGTACTTC. This codes for CASRAGGGYEQYF.

The chain has TRBV19 and TRBJ1-2; D gene unclear. Per germline, CDR1 LNHDA and CDR2 SQIVND (reference sequence). Trimming removed 2 bases at V and 4 bases at J, with 11 bases between. This CDR3 has 14 residues. The CDR3 reads CASSIRGSSYGYTF. The CDR3 coding sequence is TGTGCCAGTAGTATACGGGGATCTTCCTATGGCTACACCTTC.

Note on this clone: This may stem from a read error, because a much larger clone lies one nucleotide away. The chain joins TRBV6-5 to TRBJ2-2, with a tentative D call TRBD1 (6 bases). Germline V lookup: CDR1 MNHEY, CDR2 SVGAGI. The V gene lost 7 bases and the J gene lost 1 base, with 10 bases spanning the gap. The CDR3 runs 14 residues. The CDR3 region has the DNA TGTGCCAGCACTTTGGACAGGAACACCGGGGAGCTGTTTTTT. It yields the protein CASTLDRNTGELFF.

This CDR3 is CASSLSSGGTYEQYF. The CDR3 DNA reads TGTGCCAGCAGCCTGTCTAGCGGGGGGACCTACGAGCAGTACTTC. This chain links TRBV7-8 with TRBJ2-7; 11 bases are a match to TRBD2. Trimming took 5 bases from V and 2 from J; bases not matched to a gene: 5. The CDR3 totals 15 residues. Germline CDR1 SGHVS, CDR2 FQNEAQ. The full variable domain, with the rest looked up from reference TRBV7-8 and TRBJ2-7, is GAGVSQSPRYKVAKRGQDVALRCDPISGHVSLFWYQQALGQGPEFLTYFQNEAQLDKSGLPSDRFFAERPEGSVSTLKIQRTQQEDSAVYLCASSLSSGGTYEQYFGPGTRLTVT.

This sequence joins TRBV5-4 and TRBJ2-5; the match to TRBD1 covers 9 bases. V trimming: 2 bases; J trimming: 5 bases; junction bases outside the gene matches: 7. This CDR3 comprises 15 residues. Germline CDR1 is SGHNT and CDR2 is YYREEE (reference sequence). The CDR3 DNA follows: TGTGCCAGCAGCTTCAACAGGGGGCCGGGGGAGACCCAGTACTTC. Translation gives CASSFNRGPGETQYF.

V is TRBV6-5 and J is TRBJ1-1; D is perhaps TRBD1 (5 bases). The germline gives CDR1 MNHEY, CDR2 SVGAGI. The CDR3 has 14 residues. V shed 4 bases and J shed 4 bases, with 13 bases lying between them. The CDR3 nucleotides are TGTGCCAGCAGTTCTAGGGCGGGGGGCACTGAAGCTTTCTTT. Its protein is CASSSRAGGTEAFF.

V usage is TRBV10-3 and J usage is TRBJ1-1, with D possibly being TRBD1 (5 bases). V lost 1 base and J lost 5, with 14 bases in between. The CDR3 is 15 residues long. Germline V lookup: CDR1 ENHRY, CDR2 SYGVKD. The CDR3 region has the DNA TGTGCCATCAGTGAGTTGGGGCAGGGCGGGACTGAAGCTTTCTTT. It translates to CAISELGQGGTEAFF.

The chain carries TRBV10-3 and TRBJ2-7, with D possibly matching TRBD2 (7 bases). The CDR3 is 14 amino acids. V gave up 4 bases and J gave up 1 base, with 11 bases separating them. From germline, CDR1 is ENHRY and CDR2 SYGVKD. CDR3 sequence: CAISGGGQSYEQYF. In nucleotides, the CDR3 is TGTGCCATCAGTGGCGGGGGCCAATCCTACGAGCAGTACTTC.

The gene calls are TRBV29-1 and TRBJ2-1; either TRBD1 or TRBD2 may supply D (6 bases each). CDR1 and CDR2 (germline): SQVTM, ANQGSEA. The V end lost 7 bases, the J end lost 7 bases, and 17 bases lay between the germline ends. CDR3 size: 13 residues. CDR3 coding DNA: TGCAGCGGCCGTGGGGGGCGAATTAATGAGCAGTTCTTC. Translating gives CSGRGGRINEQFF.

The chain uses TRBV7-3 and TRBJ2-5; no reliable D call. CDR3 length: 12 amino acids. Trimming removed 4 bases at V and 5 bases at J, with 8 bases between. Looked up from germline, CDR1 is SGHTA and CDR2 is FQGTGA. CDR3 protein: CASSSPLETQYF. CDR3 nucleotide sequence: TGTGCCAGCAGCTCCCCACTCGAGACCCAGTACTTC.

The chain employs TRBV7-8 and TRBJ1-6; TRBD1 matches 9 bases. Per germline, CDR1 SGHVS and CDR2 FQNEAQ. The length of the CDR3 is 14 residues. The V gene end was trimmed by 3 bases and the J gene end by 11 bases; junction bases not matched to a gene: 5. The CDR3 DNA follows: TGTGCCAGCAGCTTTGACAGGGGGACAACACCCCTCCACTTT. This codes for CASSFDRGTTPLHF.

This clone showed up just a few times. The rearrangement uses TRBV19 and TRBJ2-3; maybe TRBD1 (6 bases). This CDR3 has 16 residues. CDR1 is LNHDA and CDR2 is SQIVND in the germline V gene (reference sequence). The V and J ends lost 4 bases and 6 bases respectively, with 20 bases between them. DNA of the CDR3: TGTGCCAGTAGTAACCGAGGGACAACCACCTGGGATACGCAGTATTTT. Protein sequence: CASSNRGTTTWDTQYF.

The V gene is TRBV30, the J gene TRBJ1-3; tentative D call: TRBD1 (5 bases). The length of the CDR3 is 14 residues. Germline V gene lookup returns CDR1 GTSNPN and CDR2 SVGIG (reference sequence). V was clipped by 4 bases and J by 2 bases, with 12 bases between them. CDR3 protein: CAWTPGTAGNTIYF. CDR3 DNA: TGTGCCTGGACCCCAGGGACGGCTGGAAACACCATATATTTT.

This chain connects TRBV14 to TRBJ2-3; 8 bases line up with TRBD2. The CDR3 spans 18 residues. Germline CDR1 is SGHDN and CDR2 is FVKESK. The V segment lost 4 bases and the J segment 2 bases; nucleotides outside the gene matches: 14. Here the CDR3 reads CASSRLSGQRGFTDTQYF. The CDR3 coding sequence is TGTGCCAGCAGCCGACTCTCGGGCCAGCGGGGGTTCACAGATACGCAGTATTTT. Filled out from reference TRBV14 and TRBJ2-3, the complete variable domain reads EAGVTQFPSHSVIEKGQTVTLRCDPISGHDNLYWYRRVMGKEIKFLLHFVKESKQDESGMPNNRFLAERTGGTYSTLKVQPAELEDSGVYFCASSRLSGQRGFTDTQYFGPGTRLTVL.

This clone has a single count. The chain is built from TRBV7-9 and TRBJ1-1; the D is unclear. The V end lost 1 base, the J end lost 1 base, and 4 bases lay between the germline ends. The germline V gene has CDR1 SEHNR and CDR2 FQNEAQ (reference sequence). There are 13 residues in the CDR3. The CDR3 DNA follows: TGTGCCAGCAGCTTAGACCAGAACACTGAAGCTTTCTTT. It is translated as CASSLDQNTEAFF.

The chain carries TRBV7-2 and TRBJ1-4, with a possible D match to TRBD1 (5 bases). With 5 bases removed from V and 5 bases from J, the gap between germline ends came to 9 bases. Per germline, CDR1 SGHTA and CDR2 FQGNSA. The CDR3 has 13 amino acids. The CDR3, as DNA: TGTGCCAGCAGCACATACAGGAATGAAAAACTGTTTTTT. It encodes CASSTYRNEKLFF.

The chain is built from TRBV6-5 and TRBJ1-2; TRBD1 agrees at 9 bases. From germline, CDR1 is MNHEY and CDR2 SVGAGI. The V gene end was trimmed by 4 bases and the J gene end by 8 bases; junction bases not matched to a gene: 8. The CDR3 covers 14 residues. CDR3 protein: CASSSDGQGKGYTF. DNA of the CDR3: TGTGCCAGCAGTTCCGACGGACAGGGGAAAGGCTACACCTTC.

J is TRBJ2-5 and V is TRBV10-3; unclear D gene. Germline values: CDR1 ENHRY, CDR2 SYGVKD. The V and J ends lost 8 bases and 4 bases respectively, with 17 bases between them. The CDR3 runs to 14 residues. For the CDR3, the DNA is TGTGCCATCTCCCGTGGGCAGAAAGGAGAGACCCAGTACTTC. Residues: CAISRGQKGETQYF.

The genes are TRBV5-6 and TRBJ2-2; TRBD1 matches 8 bases. The ends lost 4 bases at V and 1 base at J; junction bases unmatched: 6. CDR1 is SGHDT and CDR2 is YYEEEE in the germline V gene. The CDR3 covers 16 residues. The CDR3 loop reads CASSPPGTGNTGELFF. The CDR3 nucleotides read TGTGCCAGCAGCCCCCCCGGGACAGGGAACACCGGGGAGCTGTTTTTT.

The rearrangement uses TRBV7-2 and TRBJ1-5; TRBD1 is a possible D gene (6 bases). Germline V gene sequence: CDR1 SGHTA, CDR2 FQGNSA. The CDR3 runs 16 residues. The V end lost 3 bases, the J end lost 3 bases, and 15 bases lay between the germline ends. The CDR3 protein is CASSFWEAGDNQPQHF. The CDR3 coding sequence is TGTGCCAGCAGCTTTTGGGAGGCAGGGGACAATCAGCCCCAGCATTTT.

The chain has TRBV5-5 and TRBJ2-7, with D possibly matching TRBD1 (6 bases). Germline CDR1 reads SGHKS; CDR2 reads YYEKEE (reference sequence). The ends were cut back, 1 base at V and 4 bases at J, with 18 bases in the middle. This CDR3 has 16 amino acids. The CDR3 region is CASSLSGGLHNYEQYF. The CDR3 nucleotides are TGTGCCAGCAGCTTGTCTGGGGGCCTCCATAATTACGAGCAGTACTTC.